This TCR beta chain was observed in a study of T cells after yellow fever vaccination. This clonotype has just one count. Its matching antigen is unknown. Using its own MiXCR run on the 5' RACE reads, TCRdb lists one record per CDR3 protein. The table has 100,000 to 150,000 distinct CDR3 sequences, roughly 15% seen once. Study outcomes and limitations: Compared with primary, the secondary response was weaker and peaked at day 5, not 15.

The CDR3 is made up of 13 amino acids. V was cut by 6 bases and J by 3 bases, with 14 bases left in between. In germline, CDR1 is DFQATT, CDR2 SNEGSKA (reference sequence). This specimen was CD8+ T cells sorted from PBMCs, taken 5 days after the yellow fever booster vaccination. This chain uses TRBV20-1 with TRBJ1-2, with D perhaps matching TRBD1 (6 bases). The receptor's source is a man in his late teens or twenties who received the YFV17D yellow fever vaccine. In DNA, the CDR3 is TGCAGTGCCCGCGGGGGGCCGGACTATGGCTACACCTTC. It specifies CSARGGPDYGYTF.